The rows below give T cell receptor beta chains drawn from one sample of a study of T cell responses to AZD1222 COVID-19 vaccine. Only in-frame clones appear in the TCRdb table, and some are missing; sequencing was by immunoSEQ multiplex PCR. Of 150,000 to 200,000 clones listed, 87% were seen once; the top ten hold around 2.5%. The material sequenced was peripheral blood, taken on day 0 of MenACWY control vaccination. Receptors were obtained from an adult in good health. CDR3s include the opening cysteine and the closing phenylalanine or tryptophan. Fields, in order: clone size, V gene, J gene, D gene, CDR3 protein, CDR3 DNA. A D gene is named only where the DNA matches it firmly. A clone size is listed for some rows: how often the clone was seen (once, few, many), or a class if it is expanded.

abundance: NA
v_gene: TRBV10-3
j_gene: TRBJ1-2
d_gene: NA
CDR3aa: CAISQGDGYTF
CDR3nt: TGTGCCATCAGCCAGGGCGATGGCTACACCTTC

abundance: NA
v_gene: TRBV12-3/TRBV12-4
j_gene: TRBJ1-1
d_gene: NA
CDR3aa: CASLKQVNTEAFF
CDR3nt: TGTGCCAGCTTAAAACAGGTGAACACTGAAGCTTTCTTT

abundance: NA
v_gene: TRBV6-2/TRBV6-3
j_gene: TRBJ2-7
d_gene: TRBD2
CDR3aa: CASSLAGQTYEQYF
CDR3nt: TGTGCCAGCAGTTTAGCGGGTCAGACCTACGAGCAGTACTTC

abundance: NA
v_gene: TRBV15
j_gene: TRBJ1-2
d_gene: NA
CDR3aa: CATSREAGGDYGYTF
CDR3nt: TGTGCCACCAGCAGAGAAGCCGGGGGTGACTATGGCTACACCTTC

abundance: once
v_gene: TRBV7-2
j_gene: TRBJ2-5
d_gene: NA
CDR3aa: CASSLATTRQETQYF
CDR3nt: TGTGCCAGCAGCTTAGCCACTACTAGGCAAGAGACCCAGTACTTC

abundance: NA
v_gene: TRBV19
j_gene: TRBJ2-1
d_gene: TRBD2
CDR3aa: CASSTTSGINEQFF
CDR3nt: TGTGCCAGTAGTACAACTAGCGGGATAAATGAGCAGTTCTTC

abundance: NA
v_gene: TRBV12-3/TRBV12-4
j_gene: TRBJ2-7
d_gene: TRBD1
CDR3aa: CASSLVQGREQYF
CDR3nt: TGTGCCAGCAGTTTGGTACAGGGGCGGGAGCAGTACTTC

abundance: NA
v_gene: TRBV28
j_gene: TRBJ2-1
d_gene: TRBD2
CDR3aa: CASSLLRIAGGGNEQFF
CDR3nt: TGTGCCAGCAGCCTCTTAAGAATAGCGGGAGGCGGCAATGAGCAGTTCTTC

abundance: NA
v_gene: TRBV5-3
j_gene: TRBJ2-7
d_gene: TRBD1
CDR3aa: CARRRDRGHYEQYF
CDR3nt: TGTGCCAGAAGACGGGACAGGGGCCACTACGAGCAGTACTTC

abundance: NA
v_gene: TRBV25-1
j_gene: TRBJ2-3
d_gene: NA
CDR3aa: CASSEGWVRQYF
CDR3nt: TGTGCCAGCAGTGAAGGGTGGGTACGGCAGTATTTT

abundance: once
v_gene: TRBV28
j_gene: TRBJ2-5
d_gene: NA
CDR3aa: CASSWTVKETQYF
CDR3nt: TGTGCCAGCAGTTGGACAGTAAAAGAGACCCAGTACTTC

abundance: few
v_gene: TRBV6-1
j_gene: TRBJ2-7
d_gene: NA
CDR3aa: CASSEPSRGDVRYEQYF
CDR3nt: TGTGCCAGCAGTGAACCGTCTAGGGGGGATGTCCGCTACGAGCAGTACTTC

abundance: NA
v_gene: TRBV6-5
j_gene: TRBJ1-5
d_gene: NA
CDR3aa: CASMSGMGNQPQHF
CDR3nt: TGTGCCAGCATGTCCGGGATGGGCAATCAGCCCCAGCATTTT

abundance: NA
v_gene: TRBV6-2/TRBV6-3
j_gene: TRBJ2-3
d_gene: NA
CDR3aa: CASSYTGQGLRTDTQYF
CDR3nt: TGTGCCAGCAGTTACACAGGACAGGGACTACGCACAGATACGCAGTATTTT

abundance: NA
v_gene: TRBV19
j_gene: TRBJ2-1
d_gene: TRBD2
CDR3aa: CASSSGRRRSSYNEQFF
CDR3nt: TGTGCCAGTAGTAGCGGGAGGCGTAGGAGCTCCTACAATGAGCAGTTCTTC

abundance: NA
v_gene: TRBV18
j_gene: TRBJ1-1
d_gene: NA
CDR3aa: CASSQDLNTEAFF
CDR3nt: TGTGCCAGCTCTCAAGATTTGAACACTGAAGCTTTCTTT

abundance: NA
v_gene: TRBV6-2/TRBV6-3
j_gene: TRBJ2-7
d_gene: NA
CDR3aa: CASSYTGRLEQYF
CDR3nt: TGTGCCAGCAGTTACACCGGACGGCTCGAGCAGTACTTC

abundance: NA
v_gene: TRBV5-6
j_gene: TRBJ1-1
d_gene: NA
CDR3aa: CASSLQGLTEAFF
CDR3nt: TGTGCCAGCAGCCTACAGGGTTTGACTGAAGCTTTCTTT

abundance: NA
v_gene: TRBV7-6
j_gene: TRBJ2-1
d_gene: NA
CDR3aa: CASTSGNGEDEQFF
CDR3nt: TGTGCCAGCACCAGTGGTAACGGCGAGGATGAGCAGTTCTTC

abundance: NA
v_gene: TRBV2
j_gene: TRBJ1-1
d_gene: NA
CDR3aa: CASTWEGGVNTEAFF
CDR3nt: TGTGCCAGCACTTGGGAGGGGGGGGTGAACACTGAAGCTTTCTTT

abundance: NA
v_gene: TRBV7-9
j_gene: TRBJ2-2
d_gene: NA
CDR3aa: CASSLLGTGELFF
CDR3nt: TGTGCCAGCAGCTTACTGGGGACCGGGGAGCTGTTTTTT

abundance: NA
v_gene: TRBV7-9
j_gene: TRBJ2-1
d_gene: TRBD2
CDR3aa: CASWTSGTSSYNEQFF
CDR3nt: TGTGCCAGCTGGACTAGCGGGACAAGCTCCTACAATGAGCAGTTCTTC

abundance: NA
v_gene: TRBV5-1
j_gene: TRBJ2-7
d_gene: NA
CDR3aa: CASSPRRGQGPYGSYEQYF
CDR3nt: TGCGCCAGCAGCCCTCGCCGAGGTCAGGGGCCCTATGGCTCCTACGAGCAGTACTTC

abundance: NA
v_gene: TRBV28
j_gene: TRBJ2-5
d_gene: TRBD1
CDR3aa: CASSFGLRGQGPQETQYF
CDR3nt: TGTGCCAGCAGTTTTGGATTGAGGGGACAGGGACCCCAAGAGACCCAGTACTTC

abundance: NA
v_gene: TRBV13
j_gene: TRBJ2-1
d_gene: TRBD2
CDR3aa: CASSPTSGGPLNEQFF
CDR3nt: TGTGCCAGCAGCCCCACTAGCGGGGGGCCCCTCAATGAGCAGTTCTTC

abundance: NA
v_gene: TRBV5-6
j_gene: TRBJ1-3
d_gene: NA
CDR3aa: CASSLGSGVSGNTIYF
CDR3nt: TGTGCCAGCAGCTTGGGTTCAGGCGTCTCTGGAAACACCATATATTTT

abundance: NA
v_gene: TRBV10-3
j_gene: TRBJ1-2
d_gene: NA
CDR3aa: CAISEAGEFGYGYTF
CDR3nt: TGTGCCATCAGTGAAGCAGGGGAATTCGGCTATGGCTACACCTTC

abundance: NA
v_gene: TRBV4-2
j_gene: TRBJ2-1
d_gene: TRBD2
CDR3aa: CASSREGTSGLDEQFF
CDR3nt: TGTGCCAGCAGCCGCGAGGGGACTAGCGGGTTAGATGAGCAGTTCTTC

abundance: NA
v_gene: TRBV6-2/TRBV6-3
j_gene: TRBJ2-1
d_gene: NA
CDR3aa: CASSYSDPRGLYNEQFF
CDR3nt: TGTGCCAGCAGTTACTCGGATCCGCGGGGGCTCTACAATGAGCAGTTCTTC

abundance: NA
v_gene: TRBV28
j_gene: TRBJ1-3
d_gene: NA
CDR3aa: CASSLNLHTIYF
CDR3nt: TGTGCCAGCAGTCTAAATTTGCACACCATATATTTT

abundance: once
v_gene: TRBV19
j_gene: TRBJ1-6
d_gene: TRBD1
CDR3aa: CASRERTGGNSPLHF
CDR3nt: TGTGCCAGTAGGGAACGAACAGGGGGAAATTCACCCCTCCACTTT

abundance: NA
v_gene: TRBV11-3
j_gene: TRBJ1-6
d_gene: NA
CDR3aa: CASSLSSGSPLHF
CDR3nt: TGTGCCAGCAGCTTAAGCTCTGGCTCACCCCTCCACTTT

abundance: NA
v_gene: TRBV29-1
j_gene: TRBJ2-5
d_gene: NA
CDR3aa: CSSILGGETQYF
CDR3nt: TGCAGCTCCATACTAGGAGGGGAGACCCAGTACTTC

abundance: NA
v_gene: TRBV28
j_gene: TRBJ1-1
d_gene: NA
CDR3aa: CASNRISLRGGEAFF
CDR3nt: TGTGCCAGCAATAGGATTTCCCTTAGGGGGGGTGAAGCTTTCTTT

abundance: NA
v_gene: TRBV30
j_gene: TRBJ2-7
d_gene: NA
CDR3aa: CAWSVRQGEQYF
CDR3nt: TGTGCCTGGAGTGTACGCCAGGGCGAGCAGTACTTC

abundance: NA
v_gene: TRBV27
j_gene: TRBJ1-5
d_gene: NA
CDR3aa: CASSLTPNSNQPQHF
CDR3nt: TGTGCCAGCAGCCTGACCCCAAATAGCAATCAGCCCCAGCATTTT

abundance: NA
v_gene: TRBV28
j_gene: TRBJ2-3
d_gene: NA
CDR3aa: CASSLTSGPGTDTQYF
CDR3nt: TGTGCCAGCAGTTTAACTTCAGGTCCCGGGACAGATACGCAGTATTTT

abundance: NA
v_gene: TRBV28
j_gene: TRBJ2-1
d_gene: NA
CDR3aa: CASSWLGEFNEQFF
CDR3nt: TGTGCCAGCAGTTGGTTGGGGGAGTTCAATGAGCAGTTCTTC